This T cell receptor (beta chain) was obtained from a study of T cells in localized non-small cell lung cancer. The CDR3 is made up of 16 amino acids. The germline V gene has CDR1 SGHVS and CDR2 FQNEAQ. J gave up 3 bases and V 4 bases, and 10 bases lay outside the gene matches. Sequenced by immunoSEQ multiplex PCR; TCRdb stores in-frame clones only, minus some. The table lists tens of thousands of clones, approximately 90% of them singletons. The receptor comes from a man aged 35-75 years with stage I lung adenocarcinoma. The input for sequencing was peripheral blood, taken before any cancer treatment. The rearrangement uses TRBV7-8 and TRBJ2-5; 8 nucleotides match TRBD2. CDR3 sequence (DNA): TGTGCCAGCAGCTGGGGGAGCGGGAGTCGGAAAGAGACCCAGTACTTC. Translated: CASSWGSGSRKETQYF.